This TCR beta chain originates from a study of shared clonotypes between healthy human individuals. For every subset, genomic DNA was evenly distributed across several immunoSEQ plates. Measured with immunoSEQ multiplex PCR; TCRdb has only the in-frame clones, and not every one. The sample has 2 million to 2.5 million clones; 90% to 97% are singletons. Sample: naive CD4+ T cells sorted from blood. Specified subset: CD45RA+ positively selected. This receptor was taken from a man in his late teens or twenties in good health.

CDR3 sequence (DNA): TGTGCCAGCAGCAGGCTAGCGGGAGAGCAGTACTTC. It translates to CASSRLAGEQYF. The chain carries TRBV5-6 and TRBJ2-7; 9 bases align to TRBD2. J was trimmed by 7 bases and V by 4 bases; bases with no gene match: 3. This CDR3 is built from 12 residues. Germline assignment: CDR1 SGHDT and CDR2 YYEEEE.